Below are 6 T cell receptor beta chains sequenced from a single sample in a study of a mutant IDH1 vaccine in newly diagnosed glioma. As for time point: week 35, safety follow-up. Doses of 300 ug of mutant IDH1 20-mer peptide were given with topical imiquimod. The assay was immunoSEQ multiplex PCR, and TCRdb's table has in-frame clones only and misses some. The sample carries 29,000 or so clones, roughly 76% recorded once. These receptors' targets are unknown. The sequenced sample was PBMCs, obtained from a glioma patient whose treatment included an IDH1 peptide vaccine. The receptors shown here come from a man aged 50 to 60 with glioma.

V usage is TRBV18 and J usage is TRBJ1-4, with a possible D match to TRBD1 (5 bases). The CDR3 contains 14 residues. Germline-derived CDR1 and CDR2 are KGHSH and LQKENI. V lost 3 bases and J 8 bases, leaving 13 bases between the germline ends. The CDR3 sequence: CASSPDRRREKLFF. DNA of the CDR3: TGTGCCAGCTCACCCGACAGACGTCGGGAAAAACTGTTTTTT.

J is TRBJ2-2 and V is TRBV5-1, with D perhaps matching TRBD1 (5 bases). Germline CDR1 is SGHRS and CDR2 is YFSETQ. The CDR3 consists of 14 residues. V dropped 3 bases and J dropped 7 bases, with 13 bases sitting between them. CDR3 sequence (DNA): TGCGCCAGCAGCTATGAAGTAGGGGTCGGGGAGCTGTTTTTT. Protein: CASSYEVGVGELFF.

The chain uses TRBV28 and TRBJ2-7, with D possibly being TRBD1 (6 bases). Germline V gene data show CDR1 as MDHEN and CDR2 as SYDVKM. CDR3 length: 14 residues. V lost 8 bases and J 2 bases, leaving 16 bases between the germline ends. The CDR3 bases are TGTGCCAGCGGGGAGACAGGCGTGCCCTACGAGCAGTACTTC. It encodes CASGETGVPYEQYF.

The chain couples TRBV7-2 to TRBJ1-4; 7 nucleotides line up with TRBD1. V lost 2 bases to trimming and J lost 0 bases; unmatched junction nucleotides: 3. Germline loops: CDR1 SGHTA, CDR2 FQGNSA. The CDR3 loop spans 16 amino acids. CDR3 sequence reads: CASSLWTGPTNEKLFF. The CDR3 DNA follows: TGTGCCAGCAGCTTATGGACAGGACCAACTAATGAAAAACTGTTTTTT.

This clone has more than one count but fewer than ten. Other nucleotide sequences in the sample specify the same CDR3. The V gene is TRBV6-1, the J gene TRBJ1-5; D uncertain. The V gene lost 1 base and the J gene lost 4 bases, with 2 bases spanning the gap. The CDR3 runs 12 residues. CDR1 is MNHNS and CDR2 is SASEGT in the germline V gene. In DNA form, the CDR3 reads TGTGCCAGCAGTGAAGGAAATCAGCCCCAGCATTTT. Protein: CASSEGNQPQHF.

The chain couples TRBV11-2 to TRBJ2-1, with 11 bases identical to TRBD2. Germline CDR1 and CDR2: SGHAT and FQNNGV. Trimming at V came to 5 bases and at J to 4 bases, leaving 16 bases not matched to a gene. The CDR3 consists of 19 residues. CDR3 loop: CASSHHKTSGSKLYNEQFF. The CDR3 coding sequence is TGTGCCAGCAGCCACCATAAAACTAGCGGGAGTAAACTTTACAATGAGCAGTTCTTC.